This TCR beta chain was sequenced during a study of spatial heterogeneity in lung cancer. Overall study context: Raw-read counts averaged over ten per unique TCR and UMI combination.

TCRdb re-called the 5' RACE reads with MiXCR, one entry per CDR3 protein. The repertoire has some 25,000 distinct CDR3 sequences, about 4.7% of them found once; the top ten carry 4% to 6.5%. Indicated time point: sample taken at primary tumor resection. Sequencing covered unsorted whole RNA taken from tumor, nontumor lung or frozen PBMC. This clonotype is deemed medium-sized. Antigen unknown. Study-wide results and limits: Relative to follow-up, resection was when ubiquitous expanded tumor TCRs appeared more in blood.

The CDR3 consists of 14 residues. The J segment lost 6 bases and the V segment lost 4 bases, leaving 5 bases of the junction unmatched. CDR1 and CDR2 (germline): KGHDR, SFDVKD. This specimen was PBMCs, taken at surgery. V is TRBV24-1 and J is TRBJ1-5; 7 nucleotides agree with TRBD1. This receptor was obtained from a male donor with early-stage non-small cell lung cancer. The CDR3 DNA reads TGTGCCACCAGTGACAACAGGGGAGGTCAGCCCCAGCATTTT. Translating it yields CATSDNRGGQPQHF.